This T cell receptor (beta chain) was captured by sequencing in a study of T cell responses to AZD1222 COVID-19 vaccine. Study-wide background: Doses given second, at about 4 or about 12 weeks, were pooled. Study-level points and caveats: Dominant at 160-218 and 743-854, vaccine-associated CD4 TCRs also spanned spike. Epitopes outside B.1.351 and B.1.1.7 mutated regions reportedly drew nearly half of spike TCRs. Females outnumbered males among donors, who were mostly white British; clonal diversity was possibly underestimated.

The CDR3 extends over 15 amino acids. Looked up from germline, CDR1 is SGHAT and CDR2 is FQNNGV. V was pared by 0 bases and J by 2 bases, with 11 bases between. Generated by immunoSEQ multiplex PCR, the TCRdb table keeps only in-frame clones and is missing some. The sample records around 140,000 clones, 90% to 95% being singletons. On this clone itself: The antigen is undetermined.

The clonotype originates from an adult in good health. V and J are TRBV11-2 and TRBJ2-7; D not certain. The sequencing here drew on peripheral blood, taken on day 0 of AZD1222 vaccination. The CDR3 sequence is CASSLDPRSTYEQYF. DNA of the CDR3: TGTGCCAGCAGCTTAGACCCTAGGAGTACCTACGAGCAGTACTTC.